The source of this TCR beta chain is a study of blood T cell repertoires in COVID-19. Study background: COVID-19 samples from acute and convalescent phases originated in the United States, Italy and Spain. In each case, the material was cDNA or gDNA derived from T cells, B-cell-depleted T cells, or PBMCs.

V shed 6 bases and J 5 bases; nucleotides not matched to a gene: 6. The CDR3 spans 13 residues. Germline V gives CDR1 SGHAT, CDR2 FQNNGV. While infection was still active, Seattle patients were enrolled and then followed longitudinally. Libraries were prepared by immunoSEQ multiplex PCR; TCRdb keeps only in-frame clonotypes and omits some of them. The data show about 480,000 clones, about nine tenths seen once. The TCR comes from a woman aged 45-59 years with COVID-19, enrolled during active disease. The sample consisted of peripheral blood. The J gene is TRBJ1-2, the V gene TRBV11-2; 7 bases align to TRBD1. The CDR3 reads CASRPGQSYGYTF. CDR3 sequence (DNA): TGTGCCAGCAGACCGGGACAGTCTTATGGCTACACCTTC. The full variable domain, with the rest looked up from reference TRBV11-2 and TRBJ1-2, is EAGVAQSPRYKIIEKRQSVAFWCNPISGHATLYWYQQILGQGPKLLIQFQNNGVVDDSQLPKDRFSAERLKGVDSTLKIQPAKLEDSAVYLCASRPGQSYGYTFGSGTRLTVV.